This T cell receptor beta chain was recorded in a study of T cell repertoires in cytomegalovirus infection. Whole-study results and caveats: Ex vivo responses were dominated by HLA-C-restricted CMV-specific TCR beta clonotypes. The cumulative frequency of public TCR beta families identified carriers of CMV plus the relevant HLA.

The CDR3 is 16 amino acids. Per the germline V gene, CDR1 is SEHNR and CDR2 is FQNEAQ (reference sequence). With 4 bases removed from V and 0 bases from J, the gap between germline ends came to 12 bases. TCRdb called the reads again in MiXCR, with one record for every CDR3 protein. The profile covers over 300,000 distinct CDR3 sequences, with about a sixth appearing a single time and 12% taken by the ten largest. Points on this clonotype: Its matching antigen is unknown.

This rearrangement joins TRBV7-9 to TRBJ1-4; a weak D match, TRBD1 (6 bases). The sequence was obtained from a human donor in good health (CMV status not recorded). Some clones in this sample may be carry-over from other donors' samples. The sequenced material came from PBMCs. This chain's CDR3 is CASSSSDSATNEKLFF. The CDR3 DNA follows: TGTGCCAGCAGCTCGTCGGACAGTGCAACTAATGAAAAACTGTTTTTT.